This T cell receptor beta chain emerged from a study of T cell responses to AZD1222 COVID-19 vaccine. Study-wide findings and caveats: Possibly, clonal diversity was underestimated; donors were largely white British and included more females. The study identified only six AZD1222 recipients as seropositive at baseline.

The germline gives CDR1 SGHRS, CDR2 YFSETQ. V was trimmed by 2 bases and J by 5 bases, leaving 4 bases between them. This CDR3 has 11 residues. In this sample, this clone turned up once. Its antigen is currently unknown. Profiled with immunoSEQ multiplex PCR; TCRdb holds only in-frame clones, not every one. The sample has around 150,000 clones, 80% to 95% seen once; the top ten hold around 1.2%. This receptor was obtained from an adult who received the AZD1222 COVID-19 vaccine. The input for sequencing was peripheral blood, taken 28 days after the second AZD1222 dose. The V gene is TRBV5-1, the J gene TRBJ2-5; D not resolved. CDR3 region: CASSLMETQYF. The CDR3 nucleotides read TGCGCCAGCAGCTTAATGGAGACCCAGTACTTC.